Presented here are 24 T cell receptor beta chains from one specimen sequenced in a study of persistence of HIV-infected CD4 T cells. Stimulation used around 9.1 ug/mL lysate from CMV-infected fibroblasts. CD4+ T cells upregulating both CD40 ligand and CD69 were sorted as responding cells. This was the immunoSEQ version 4 assay in survey mode. Here immunoSEQ multiplex PCR was the method, and the copy in TCRdb shows in-frame clones only, minus some. The sample consists of about 20,000 clones, around 78% of them appearing once. Their specific antigens are unknown. Sequenced here: CD4+ T cells sorted from PBMCs after roughly 18-hour stimulation, sampled from a patient who received antiretroviral therapy. The receptors shown here come from an adult man with HIV who was CMV-seropositive.

The chain recombines TRBV2 with TRBJ2-1; the match to TRBD2 covers 11 bases. Germline V gives CDR1 SNHLY, CDR2 FYNNEI. V was clipped by 1 base and J by 6 bases; unmatched bases: 2. The CDR3 is 15 amino acids. The CDR3 coding sequence is TGTGCCAGCAGTGAAGTACTAGCGGGGGCCAATGAGCAGTTCTTC. It is translated as CASSEVLAGANEQFF.

V and J are TRBV5-1 and TRBJ1-1; D is undetermined. The CDR3 loop spans 14 amino acids. Germline V gene data show CDR1 as SGHRS and CDR2 as YFSETQ. The germline V and J ends were trimmed by 0 bases and 1 base, with 7 bases remaining between them. The CDR3 region is CASSLAGENTEAFF. For the CDR3, the DNA is TGCGCCAGCAGCTTGGCCGGGGAGAACACTGAAGCTTTCTTT.

The table lists this clone with a count of one. The chain uses TRBV18 and TRBJ2-1, with TRBD1 identical over 8 bases. The ends lost 3 bases at V and 9 bases at J; junction bases unmatched: 7. Germline CDR1 is KGHSH and CDR2 is LQKENI. The CDR3 runs 14 residues. The CDR3 sequence is CASSPYDDRGEQFF. The CDR3, as DNA: TGTGCCAGCTCACCTTACGATGACAGGGGTGAGCAGTTCTTC.

The rearrangement joins TRBV3-1 (or the pseudogene TRBV3-2) to TRBJ1-1, with 8 bases matching TRBD1. After removal of 2 bases from V and 4 bases from J, the junction contained 9 bases not matched to a gene. Germline CDR1 and CDR2: LGHDT and YNNKEL (reference sequence). The CDR3 has 16 residues. Here the CDR3 reads CASSQRSQGASTEAFF. DNA of the CDR3: TGTGCCAGCAGCCAAAGAAGCCAGGGGGCGAGCACTGAAGCTTTCTTT.

J is TRBJ1-4 and V is TRBV2; the D is unclear. The germline gives CDR1 SNHLY, CDR2 FYNNEI. The length of the CDR3 is 15 residues. The V end was cut by 4 bases, the J end by 4 bases, with 13 bases between. The CDR3: CASSGYQSLNEKLFF. The CDR3 DNA reads as TGTGCCAGCAGTGGATACCAGAGTCTTAATGAAAAACTGTTTTTT.

The chain employs TRBV19 and TRBJ1-5; a possible D gene is TRBD1 (5 bases). The V gene lost 6 bases and the J gene lost 3 bases, with 12 bases spanning the gap. The germline CDR1 and CDR2 sequences are LNHDA and SQIVND (reference sequence). The CDR3 loop spans 14 amino acids. The CDR3 loop reads CASRHAGSNQPQHF. DNA of the CDR3: TGTGCCAGTAGACACGCAGGGTCCAATCAGCCCCAGCATTTT.

The chain has TRBV10-2 and TRBJ2-2, with a weak D call TRBD2 (6 bases). The V end lost 6 bases, the J end lost 1 base, and 9 bases lay between the germline ends. Germline CDR1 reads WSHSY; CDR2 reads SAAADI. The CDR3 runs to 14 residues. CDR3 DNA: TGCGCCAGCAGGGGCGGGGTGAACACCGGGGAGCTGTTTTTT. Amino acid sequence: CASRGGVNTGELFF.

This rearrangement joins TRBV7-2 to TRBJ2-1; D is possibly TRBD1 (6 bases). This CDR3 spans 18 amino acids. The germline CDR1 and CDR2 sequences are SGHTA and FQGNSA. V lost 4 bases and J lost 4, with 23 bases in between. The CDR3 region is CASSSPKGQGTSYNEQFF. The CDR3 coding sequence is TGTGCCAGCAGCTCTCCGAAGGGGCAGGGGACGAGTTACAATGAGCAGTTCTTC.

V is TRBV4-1 and J is TRBJ1-4; 7 bases are shared with TRBD1. Germline trimming cut 5 bases from V and 6 bases from J; bases unmatched to any gene: 6. Per germline, CDR1 MGHRA and CDR2 YSYEKL. CDR3 length equals 14 residues. The CDR3 spells CASSYTGADEKLFF. In DNA, the CDR3 is TGCGCCAGCAGCTATACAGGGGCGGATGAAAAACTGTTTTTT.

The V gene is TRBV7-6, the J gene TRBJ2-2; perhaps D is TRBD1 or TRBD2 (5 bases each). The germline V gene encodes CDR1 SGHVS and CDR2 FNYEAQ. V was trimmed by 5 bases and J by 1 base, leaving 11 bases between them. There are 15 residues in the CDR3. Written as DNA, the CDR3 is TGTGCCAGCAGCCCCGGGACGGTGAACACCGGGGAGCTGTTTTTT. Translating it yields CASSPGTVNTGELFF. The complete variable domain, with remaining parts taken from reference TRBV7-6 and TRBJ2-2, reads GAGVSQSPRYKVTKRGQDVALRCDPISGHVSLYWYRQALGQGPEFLTYFNYEAQQDKSGLPNDRFSAERPEGSISTLTIQRTEQRDSAMYRCASSPGTVNTGELFFGEGSRLTVL.

The chain employs TRBV6-1 and TRBJ1-2; 7 bases line up with TRBD1. Trimming cost V 7 bases and J 5 bases; bases outside gene matches: 13. The CDR3 contains 15 residues. Germline lookup yields CDR1 MNHNS and CDR2 SASEGT. The CDR3: CASTLRSGGLYGYTF. DNA of the CDR3: TGTGCCAGCACTTTACGGTCAGGGGGTTTATATGGCTACACCTTC.

This chain links TRBV2 with TRBJ1-1; no definite D call. In germline, CDR1 is SNHLY, CDR2 FYNNEI. V lost 5 bases, J lost 1 base, and 11 bases lay in between. This CDR3 spans 14 amino acids. The CDR3, as DNA: TGTGCCAGCAGTAAAGTTAGGGCGAACACTGAAGCTTTCTTT. Amino acids: CASSKVRANTEAFF.

The rearrangement joins TRBV5-1 to TRBJ1-6; weak D call: TRBD1 (6 bases). Germline CDR1 SGHRS, CDR2 YFSETQ. V lost 2 bases and J lost 10, with 13 bases in between. This CDR3 is built from 14 residues. The CDR3 DNA reads as TGCGCCAGCAGCTTTGGGGGGCGTGCGTCACCCCTCCACTTT. The encoded protein is CASSFGGRASPLHF.

The chain combines TRBV19 with TRBJ2-3; TRBD2 matches at 8 bases. CDR3 length: 15 residues. J lost 0 bases, V lost 7 bases, and 6 bases had no gene match. Germline loops: CDR1 LNHDA, CDR2 SQIVND (reference sequence). CDR3 residues: CASTLGGGSTDTQYF. The CDR3 DNA reads as TGTGCCAGTACCCTAGGCGGGGGGAGCACAGATACGCAGTATTTT.

V gene TRBV18 combines with J gene TRBJ1-3; D is unresolved. The CDR3 is 13 amino acids. Trimming left V 6 bases short and J 4 bases short, with 10 bases between. Germline assignment: CDR1 KGHSH and CDR2 LQKENI. The CDR3 region has the DNA TGTGCCAGCTCCCGCCTGGAGGGAAACACCATATATTTT. This gives the protein CASSRLEGNTIYF. The whole variable domain, remainder taken from reference TRBV18 and TRBJ1-3, is NAGVMQNPRHLVRRRGQEARLRCSPMKGHSHVYWYRQLPEEGLKFMVYLQKENIIDESGMPKERFSAEFPKEGPSILRIQQVVRGDSAAYFCASSRLEGNTIYFGEGSWLTVV.

This sequence joins TRBV6-5 and TRBJ1-6, with 8 bases lining up with TRBD1. This CDR3 has 15 amino acids. Looked up from germline, CDR1 is MNHEY and CDR2 is SVGAGI. Trimming took 6 bases from V and 7 from J; bases not matched to a gene: 8. CDR3 DNA sequence: TGTGCCAGCAGGCATGACAGGGGCTGGAATTCACCCCTCCACTTT. Translated: CASRHDRGWNSPLHF.

The chain recombines TRBV19 with TRBJ1-3, with TRBD1 as a possible D gene (6 bases). Trimming removed 3 bases at V and 0 bases at J, with 15 bases between. In germline, CDR1 is LNHDA, CDR2 SQIVND (reference sequence). The CDR3 contains 17 residues. The CDR3 region is CASSMRRGTLSGNTIYF. The CDR3 DNA sequence: TGTGCCAGTAGTATGAGAAGGGGGACCCTCTCTGGAAACACCATATATTTT.

This chain connects TRBV10-2 to TRBJ1-4; no reliable D call. CDR1 is WSHSY, CDR2 SAAADI, per germline. Trimming removed 5 bases at V and 3 bases at J, with 13 bases between. This CDR3 spans 15 amino acids. The CDR3 spells CASSSEGLANEKLFF. CDR3 in DNA: TGCGCCAGCAGTTCCGAGGGTTTAGCTAATGAAAAACTGTTTTTT.

This clone was detected only once. The V call is TRBV19, the J call TRBJ1-5; tentative D call: TRBD1 (5 bases). The CDR3 runs 14 residues. V was trimmed by 2 bases and J by 6 bases, leaving 11 bases between them. Germline-derived CDR1 and CDR2 are LNHDA and SQIVND (reference sequence). CDR3 region: CASSIPGSGQPQHF. The CDR3 nucleotides are TGTGCCAGTAGTATACCAGGGAGCGGTCAGCCCCAGCATTTT.

This chain connects TRBV28 to TRBJ2-1; either TRBD1 or TRBD2 may supply D (6 bases each). Germline lookup yields CDR1 MDHEN and CDR2 SYDVKM. CDR3 size: 13 residues. Between the trimmed V and J ends, which lost 5 bases and 10 bases, there was a span of 15 bases. The CDR3 DNA is TGTGCCAGCAGTACCGGGGGCCCGGGGGAGCAGTTCTTC. This sequence encodes CASSTGGPGEQFF.

The V and J genes are TRBV24-1 and TRBJ2-3; D gene unclear. Per the germline V gene, CDR1 is KGHDR and CDR2 is SFDVKD. CDR3 length: 13 residues. Trimming removed 3 bases at V and 11 bases at J, with 14 bases between. CDR3 sequence (DNA): TGTGCCACCAGTGATCGGACGGCGATGGGGCAGTATTTT. Protein product: CATSDRTAMGQYF.

This chain links TRBV7-9 with TRBJ1-1; D gene unclear. Looked up from germline, CDR1 is SEHNR and CDR2 is FQNEAQ (reference sequence). The CDR3 extends over 13 amino acids. Trimming cost V 1 base and J 5 bases, with 8 bases left between them. The CDR3 loop is CASSLGGLTEAFF. The CDR3 DNA is TGTGCCAGCAGCTTAGGAGGGTTGACTGAAGCTTTCTTT.

The chain joins TRBV5-4 to TRBJ2-7, with 9 bases identical to TRBD2. This CDR3 region has 17 residues. CDR1 SGHNT and CDR2 YYREEE come from the germline V gene (reference sequence). V gave up 0 bases and J gave up 0 bases; unmatched junction bases: 7. CDR3 DNA sequence: TGTGCCAGCAGCTTGGAAGCGGCGGGGGGGGCCTCCTACGAGCAGTACTTC. This codes for CASSLEAAGGASYEQYF.

This clone was found once. The chain recombines TRBV4-1 with TRBJ2-2; D ambiguous. CDR1 is MGHRA and CDR2 is YSYEKL in the germline V gene. The CDR3 consists of 15 residues. V was shortened by 4 bases and J by 4 bases, with 13 bases between the two germline ends. The CDR3 sequence: CASSPTELSTGELFF. The DNA for the CDR3 is TGCGCCAGCAGCCCGACGGAGTTGAGCACCGGGGAGCTGTTTTTT.